This TCR beta chain was sequenced in a study of OX40 agonist ivuxolimab in advanced cancers. Profiling relied on immunoSEQ multiplex PCR, and the TCRdb table lists in-frame clones only, not all of them. The sample holds fewer than 50,000 clones, more than 70% seen once. With regard to this clone: As yet, its antigen is unknown. The same CDR3 arises from other DNA sequences in this sample as well.

V shed 2 bases and J shed 0 bases, with 2 bases lying between them. From germline, CDR1 is LNHNV and CDR2 YYDKDF (reference sequence). The CDR3 consists of 13 residues. At cycle 4 day 1, cycle 7 day 1, and baseline, blood was sampled. Study-level findings and limits: In a subset of nonresponders, normalized T-cell clonal expansion was also low. Partly responding patients at 0.1-3.0 mg/kg showed some of the smallest clonal expansion.

This specimen consisted of CD4+ or CD8+ T cells sorted from blood, obtained in a trial of the OX40 agonist ivuxolimab. This receptor was obtained from an adult with an advanced solid tumor such as melanoma, head and neck, liver or kidney cancer. The chain employs TRBV15 and TRBJ1-5, with D unclear. The DNA for the CDR3 is TGTGCCACCAGCAGATATAGCAATCAGCCCCAGCATTTT. Translated: CATSRYSNQPQHF.